Following are 14 T cell receptor beta chains from one sample sequenced in a study of breast tumors, draining lymph nodes, adjacent tissues. MiXCR was run by TCRdb on the multiplex PCR reads, yielding one entry per CDR3 protein. Of about 180,000 distinct CDR3 sequences listed, roughly a third are singletons. The lymph nodes were axillary draining lymph nodes from breast cancer patients. The material sequenced was axillary lymph node tissue. Receptor source: a female donor with breast cancer. Some clones in this sample may be carry-over from other donors' samples.

J is TRBJ2-2 and V is TRBV10-1; 9 bases are a match to TRBD2. The germline V gene has CDR1 WNHNN and CDR2 SYGVQD (reference sequence). This CDR3 is built from 20 residues. J gave up 7 bases and V 0 bases, and 18 bases lay outside the gene matches. The CDR3 reads CASSESSIALATSGYGELFF. For the CDR3, the DNA is TGCGCCAGCAGTGAGTCGAGCATCGCTCTTGCGACTAGCGGATACGGGGAGCTGTTTTTT.

The table lists this clonotype with many counts. This CDR3 reads CSAREGLAEQFF. DNA for the CDR3: TGCAGTGCTAGAGAAGGACTAGCTGAGCAGTTCTTC. The gene calls are TRBV20-1 and TRBJ2-1; 8 bases map to TRBD2. J was trimmed by 9 bases and V by 0 bases; bases with no gene match: 1. CDR3 length equals 12 residues. Germline CDR1 is DFQATT and CDR2 is SNEGSKA (reference sequence).

This clonotype was seen repeatedly, ten times or more. The genes are TRBV20-1 and TRBJ2-2; no clear D gene. The germline CDR1 and CDR2 sequences are DFQATT and SNEGSKA (reference sequence). The CDR3 runs to 15 residues. V was shortened by 1 base and J by 1 base, with 10 bases between the two germline ends. CDR3 amino acids: CSARAGYRNTGELFF. The DNA of the CDR3 is TGCAGTGCTAGAGCTGGGTATCGGAACACCGGGGAGCTGTTTTTT.

As concerns this clonotype: It is unclear where the CDR3 begins or ends on the DNA, so no DNA is shown, and the CDR3 is as TCRdb lists it. This chain uses TRBV15 with TRBJ2-2; the D call TRBD2 from the table was never checked on the DNA. The CDR3 is 22 amino acids in total, end residues counted. Looked up from germline, CDR1 is LNHNV and CDR2 is YYDKDF (reference sequence). The CDR3 loop reads CATSTGTNYEQYFGPGTGELFF.

The chain couples TRBV25-1 to TRBJ1-1; maybe TRBD1 (5 bases). CDR1 is MGHDK and CDR2 is SYGVNS in the germline V gene. The CDR3 spans 14 residues. V lost 5 bases and J 7 bases, leaving 17 bases between the germline ends. CDR3 loop: CASSHSAGGGEAFF. The CDR3 DNA is TGTGCCAGCAGTCATTCTGCCGGGGGGGGTGAAGCTTTCTTT.

A remark on this clonotype: A much bigger clone sits one base away, suggesting this may be a read error. The chain recombines TRBV7-2 with TRBJ1-2; no firm D call. Germline V gene data show CDR1 as SGHTA and CDR2 as FQGNSA. The CDR3 contains 15 residues. The CDR3 region is CASSYSMSSNYGYPF. The CDR3 nucleotides are TGTGCCAGCAGTTACTCCATGTCCTCAAACTATGGCTACCCCTTC.

The table lists this clonotype with many counts. The rearrangement uses TRBV6-6 and TRBJ2-7; possible D gene TRBD2, 5 bases. The V gene lost 5 bases and the J gene lost 7 bases, with 15 bases spanning the gap. Germline values: CDR1 MNHNY, CDR2 SVGAGI (reference sequence). CDR3 size: 13 residues. The CDR3 loop reads CASSPDGMEEQYF. The DNA of the CDR3 is TGTGCCAGCAGTCCGGACGGGATGGAAGAGCAGTACTTC.

This clonotype was recorded only once. A clone one base away is much larger, so this may be a read error. This chain uses TRBV3-1 with TRBJ1-6; no firm D call. The CDR3 has 13 residues. Looked up from germline, CDR1 is LGHDT and CDR2 is YNNKEL (reference sequence). This CDR3 is CAGSQDLNLALHF. The CDR3 nucleotides are TGTGCCGGCAGCCAAGATCTTAATCTGGCCCTCCACTTT.

This rearrangement joins TRBV9 to TRBJ1-2; 7 nucleotides match TRBD1. Germline V gene sequence: CDR1 SGDLS, CDR2 YYNGEE. Unmatched junction bases numbered 2, after V lost 0 bases and J lost 6 bases. The CDR3 contains 13 residues. The CDR3 loop is CASSVGRGDGYTF. The CDR3 DNA is TGTGCCAGCAGCGTAGGCAGGGGGGATGGCTACACCTTC.

This clonotype was observed at least ten times. A read error may produce the germline difference seen at one junction end. The chain is built from TRBV7-7 and TRBJ2-7, with D perhaps being TRBD1 or TRBD2 (5 bases each). This CDR3 contains 13 residues. Germline loops: CDR1 SSHAT, CDR2 FNYEAQ (reference sequence). The chain's CDR3 is CASSDTPGTEQYF. The CDR3, as DNA: TGTGCTAGCAGCGACACCCCGGGGACCGAGCAGTACTTC.

This clonotype was recorded a few times. The genes are TRBV5-1 and TRBJ2-1; TRBD2 matches at 13 bases. The CDR3 runs to 18 residues. Trimming cost V 0 bases and J 7 bases; bases outside gene matches: 10. Germline CDR1 SGHRS, CDR2 YFSETQ. In nucleotides, the CDR3 is TGCGCCAGCAGCTTGGAACCACTAGCGGGGGGGCCCATGAATGAGCAGTTCTTC. Protein sequence: CASSLEPLAGGPMNEQFF.

This sequence joins TRBV10-3 and TRBJ2-5, with 10 bases fitting TRBD1. J was trimmed by 2 bases and V by 10 bases; bases with no gene match: 10. The CDR3 consists of 15 residues. Germline V lookup: CDR1 ENHRY, CDR2 SYGVKD. The CDR3 protein is CATRQGAGSQETQYF. The DNA of the CDR3 is TGTGCCACCAGACAGGGGGCAGGCAGTCAAGAGACCCAGTACTTC.

Only one count was recorded for this clonotype. J is TRBJ2-5 and V is TRBV24-1; possibly TRBD2 for D (6 bases). The V and J ends lost 5 bases and 5 bases respectively, with 11 bases between them. The CDR3 spans 13 residues. Germline V CDR1 and CDR2: KGHDR, SFDVKD. CDR3 loop: CATSASSVETQYF. CDR3 nucleotide sequence: TGTGCCACCAGTGCTTCTAGCGTGGAGACCCAGTACTTC.

Comment on this clonotype: This may arise from a read error, as a much more abundant clone is one base away. Lacking the conserved final phenylalanine or tryptophan, this CDR3 likely reflects a read error. The DNA is omitted, as the CDR3 cannot be located on it reliably, and the CDR3 follows TCRdb's listing. The V and J genes are TRBV7-3 and TRBJ2-1; whether TRBD2, the table's D call, matches the DNA was not checked. From germline, CDR1 is SGHTA and CDR2 FQGTGA. Ends included, the CDR3 has 14 residues. CDR3 region: CASSSGLAGGQLFL.